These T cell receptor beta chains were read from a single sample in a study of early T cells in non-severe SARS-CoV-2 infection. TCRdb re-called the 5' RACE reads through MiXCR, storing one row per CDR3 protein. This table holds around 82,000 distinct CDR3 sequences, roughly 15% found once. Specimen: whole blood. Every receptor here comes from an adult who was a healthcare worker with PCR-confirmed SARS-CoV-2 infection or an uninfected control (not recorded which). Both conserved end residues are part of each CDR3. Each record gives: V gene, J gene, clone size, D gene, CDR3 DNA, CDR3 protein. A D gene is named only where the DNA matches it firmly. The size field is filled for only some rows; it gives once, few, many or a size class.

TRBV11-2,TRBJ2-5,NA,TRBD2,TGTGCCAGCAGCCGAACTAGCGGGGGGGGTTCGGAGACCCAGTACTTC,CASSRTSGGGSETQYF
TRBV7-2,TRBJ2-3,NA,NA,TGTGCCAGCAGCTTATCGGCTATCGGTACAGATACGCAGTATTTT,CASSLSAIGTDTQYF
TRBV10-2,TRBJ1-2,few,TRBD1,TGCGCCAGCAGTGAGTCGGGACAGGGGCATGGCTACACCTTC,CASSESGQGHGYTF
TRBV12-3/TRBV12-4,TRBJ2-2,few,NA,TGTGCCAGGAGATACCCGATCAGCGGGGAGCTGTTTTTT,CARRYPISGELFF
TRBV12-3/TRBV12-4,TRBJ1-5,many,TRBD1,TGTGCCAGCAGTTCCTCCGACAGGGGAAGTGGCAATCAGCCCCAGCATTTT,CASSSSDRGSGNQPQHF
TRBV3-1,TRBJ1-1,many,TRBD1,TGTGCCAGCATCACACAGGGGGATACTGAAGCTTTCTTT,CASITQGDTEAFF
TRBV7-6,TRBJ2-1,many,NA,TGTGCCAGCAGCTTAGCGTATAGGGGCATCAAAAATGAGCAGTTCTTC,CASSLAYRGIKNEQFF
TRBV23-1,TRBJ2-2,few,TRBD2,TGCGCCAGCAGTCAGTTAAGCGGGGCAACGAACACCGGGGAGCTGTTTTTT,CASSQLSGATNTGELFF
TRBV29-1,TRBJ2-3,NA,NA,TGCAGCGTTGAAGACGCCGTGCCTCAGGATACGCAGTATTTT,CSVEDAVPQDTQYF
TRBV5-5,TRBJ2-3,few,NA,TGTGCCAGCAGCTCCGGACTCCAGAGAAGGAGTAATACGCAGTATTTT,CASSSGLQRRSNTQYF
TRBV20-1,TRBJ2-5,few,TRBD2,TGCAGTGCTCGTCGAACTAGCGGGGGGATCGAGACCCAGTACTTC,CSARRTSGGIETQYF
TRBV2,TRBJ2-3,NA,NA,TGTGCCAGCAGTGCCATTCGGGGAGACACAGATACGCAGTATTTT,CASSAIRGDTDTQYF
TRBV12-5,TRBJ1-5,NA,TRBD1,TGTGCTAGTGGTTTGGGACAGGGACTAGAGCAGCCCCAGCATTTT,CASGLGQGLEQPQHF
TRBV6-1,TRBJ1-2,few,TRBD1,TGTGCCAGTTCTATGAGTGGTCAGGGGGCGTTCTATGGCTACACCTTC,CASSMSGQGAFYGYTF
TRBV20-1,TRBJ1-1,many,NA,TGCAGTGCTCGCAGGGAAGGGAGCGCTGAAGCTTTCTTT,CSARREGSAEAFF
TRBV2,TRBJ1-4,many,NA,TGTGCCAGCAGTGAAGCGCTGGGGATCGGAGAAAAACTGTTTTTT,CASSEALGIGEKLFF
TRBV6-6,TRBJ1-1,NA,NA,TGTGCCAGCAGTTACTCGCCGGATCGGACCGTGAACACTGAAGCTTTCTTT,CASSYSPDRTVNTEAFF
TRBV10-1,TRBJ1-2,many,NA,TGCGCCAGCAGTGAGACCCAGGGATCTGGCTACACCTTC,CASSETQGSGYTF
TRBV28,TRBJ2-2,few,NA,TGTGCCAGCAGTTTAGGCAGGGACTCCGGGGAGCTGTTTTTT,CASSLGRDSGELFF
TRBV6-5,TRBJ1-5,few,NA,TGTGCCAGCAGTTACGGAGAGGATCAGCCCCAGCATTTT,CASSYGEDQPQHF
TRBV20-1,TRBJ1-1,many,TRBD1,TGCAGTGCTAGGATCAGGGGGGATGAAGCTTTCTTT,CSARIRGDEAFF
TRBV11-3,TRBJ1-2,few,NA,TGTGCCAGCAGCTCCGGGAACTATGGCTACACCTTC,CASSSGNYGYTF